The 15 T cell receptor beta chains below come from one sample, sequenced in a study of blood T cell repertoires in COVID-19. The assay was immunoSEQ multiplex PCR, and TCRdb's table has in-frame clones only and misses some. The sample lists 65,000 to 95,000 clones, more than 65% occurring once. Sequencing was done on a sample of peripheral blood. These TCRs come from a woman in her fifties or sixties with acute or convalescent COVID-19.

The chain employs TRBV27 and TRBJ2-1, with a possible D match to TRBD2 (6 bases). This CDR3 is 13 amino acids long. V was cut by 3 bases and J by 9 bases, with 12 bases left in between. Per the germline V gene, CDR1 is MNHEY and CDR2 is SMNVEV (reference sequence). The CDR3 DNA sequence: TGTGCCAGCAGTTTGACCCCTAGCGCTGAGCAGTTCTTC. This sequence encodes CASSLTPSAEQFF.

The gene calls are TRBV21-1 and TRBJ1-4; the table's D call of TRBD1 was not tested on the DNA. TRBV21-1 is marked as a pseudogene. The CDR3 covers 17 residues. CDR3 loop: CASSKGKYRETNEKLFF. CDR3 sequence (DNA): TGTGCCAGCAGCAAAGGGAAATACAGGGAAACTAATGAAAAACTGTTTTTT.

The rearrangement joins TRBV7-2 to TRBJ2-7; 7 bases are shared with TRBD2. This CDR3 is 17 amino acids long. The germline V gene has CDR1 SGHTA and CDR2 FQGNSA. J was trimmed by 4 bases and V by 1 base; bases with no gene match: 13. The CDR3: CASSLGGGGSSPYEQYF. CDR3 DNA: TGTGCCAGCAGCTTAGGGGGGGGAGGCTCGTCCCCTTACGAGCAGTACTTC. The entire variable domain, with the rest obtained from reference TRBV7-2 and TRBJ2-7, is as follows: GAGVSQSPSNKVTEKGKDVELRCDPISGHTALYWYRQSLGQGLEFLIYFQGNSAPDKSGLPSDRFSAERTGGSVSTLTIQRTQQEDSAVYLCASSLGGGGSSPYEQYFGPGTRLTVT.

This clone was seen a single time. CDR3 in DNA: TGTGCCAGCAGCCAAGATGGGTCGGGGGTGTATGGCTACACCTTC. Translated, it gives CASSQDGSGVYGYTF. The V gene is TRBV3-1 (or the pseudogene TRBV3-2), the J gene TRBJ1-2; tentatively, D is TRBD1 (5 bases). Trimming shortened V by 0 bases and J by 5 bases, and 13 bases separated the two germline ends. The CDR3 is 15 residues long. Germline lookup yields CDR1 LGHDT and CDR2 YNNKEL (reference sequence).

The rearrangement joins TRBV10-1 to TRBJ1-1; D gene unclear. V was clipped by 3 bases and J by 7 bases, with 12 bases between them. The CDR3 spans 13 residues. CDR1 is WNHNN and CDR2 is SYGVQD in the germline V gene (reference sequence). CDR3 residues: CASSDTHSSEAFF. CDR3 nucleotide sequence: TGCGCCAGCAGTGACACGCATTCGAGTGAAGCTTTCTTT.

The chain employs TRBV28 and TRBJ2-1; the match to TRBD2 covers 11 bases. CDR1 and CDR2 from the germline V gene are MDHEN and SYDVKM. CDR3 length: 19 amino acids. V dropped 7 bases and J dropped 0; count of bases not matched to a gene: 14. The CDR3 DNA reads TGTGCCAGCACCCCCGCTGGACTAGCGGGCGGTAGCTCCTACAATGAGCAGTTCTTC. This codes for CASTPAGLAGGSSYNEQFF. Supplemented by reference TRBV28 and TRBJ2-1, the full variable domain reads DVKVTQSSRYLVKRTGEKVFLECVQDMDHENMFWYRQDPGLGLRLIYFSYDVKMKEKGDIPEGYSVSREKKERFSLILESASTNQTSMYLCASTPAGLAGGSSYNEQFFGPGTRLTVL.

This chain connects TRBV28 to TRBJ1-2; 8 bases fit TRBD1. J gave up 8 bases and V 4 bases, and 6 bases lay outside the gene matches. CDR3 length equals 13 residues. The germline V gene has CDR1 MDHEN and CDR2 SYDVKM. CDR3 region: CASSSGQGRGYTF. The CDR3 nucleotides read TGTGCCAGCAGTTCAGGACAGGGCCGGGGCTACACCTTC.

This clone was seen more than once but under ten times. The chain is built from TRBV5-1 and TRBJ2-2; D remains unclear. This CDR3 is 16 amino acids long. Trimming pared 1 base from V and 5 bases from J, leaving 15 bases between. CDR1 is SGHRS and CDR2 is YFSETQ in the germline V gene. CDR3 in DNA: TGCGCCAGCAGCTTGAGTACTGTGGCCAGGACCGGGGAGCTGTTTTTT. As protein: CASSLSTVARTGELFF.

The chain is built from TRBV18 and TRBJ1-5; 9 nucleotides align to TRBD1. This CDR3 comprises 16 residues. Germline V gene data show CDR1 as KGHSH and CDR2 as LQKENI. V lost 5 bases, J lost 7 bases, and 12 bases stayed unmatched. For the CDR3, the DNA is TGTGCCAGCTCAGACTCGGACAGGGGAGTTTGGCAGCCCCAGCATTTT. The encoded protein is CASSDSDRGVWQPQHF.

The chain couples TRBV7-9 to TRBJ1-2, with TRBD1 matching over 8 bases. The CDR3 spans 12 residues. Germline-derived CDR1 and CDR2 are SEHNR and FQNEAQ (reference sequence). J was trimmed by 8 bases and V by 10 bases; bases with no gene match: 9. The chain's CDR3 is CATPRTGKGYTF. For the CDR3, the DNA is TGTGCCACGCCCCGGACAGGGAAGGGCTACACCTTC.

The genes are TRBV28 and TRBJ1-2; weak D call: TRBD1 (6 bases). The germline V gene encodes CDR1 MDHEN and CDR2 SYDVKM. This CDR3 is built from 17 residues. V was pared by 3 bases and J by 3 bases, with 20 bases between. As DNA, the CDR3 is TGTGCCAGCAGTTTCAGACAGGTTTTTCTTGGGCACTATGGCTACACCTTC. Protein sequence: CASSFRQVFLGHYGYTF.

This clone was recorded once. This chain uses TRBV3-1 (or the pseudogene TRBV3-2) with TRBJ2-6, with D maybe TRBD1 (6 bases). Germline CDR1 and CDR2: LGHDT and YNNKEL (reference sequence). The CDR3 is 17 residues long. Trimming took 4 bases from V and 4 from J, leaving 17 bases between them. DNA of the CDR3: TGTGCCAGCAGCCGATCGGACAGCCGCTCGGGGGCCAACGTCCTGACTTTC. It yields the protein CASSRSDSRSGANVLTF.

CDR3 residues: CASSLRGQSPLHF. CDR3 DNA: TGTGCCAGCAGCTTAAGGGGGCAATCACCCCTCCACTTT. The chain carries TRBV7-2 and TRBJ1-6; 7 bases line up with TRBD1. Germline-derived CDR1 and CDR2 are SGHTA and FQGNSA. The CDR3 is made up of 13 amino acids. Germline trimming cut 2 bases from V and 10 bases from J; bases unmatched to any gene: 2.

The gene calls are TRBV6-5 and TRBJ2-1; no clear D. This CDR3 comprises 13 residues. Germline-derived CDR1 and CDR2 are MNHEY and SVGAGI. V was shortened by 7 bases and J by 3 bases, with 10 bases between the two germline ends. Here the CDR3 reads CASIGSFYNEQFF. CDR3 nucleotide sequence: TGTGCCAGCATCGGGTCGTTCTACAATGAGCAGTTCTTC.

This clone was observed once. V usage is TRBV10-3 and J usage is TRBJ1-5, with D possibly being TRBD1 (5 bases). The germline V and J ends were trimmed by 6 bases and 3 bases, with 12 bases remaining between them. The CDR3 spans 14 residues. Germline V gene sequence: CDR1 ENHRY, CDR2 SYGVKD. Here the CDR3 DNA reads TGTGCCATCAGGGGTGGAGGGGACAATCAGCCCCAGCATTTT. It encodes CAIRGGGDNQPQHF.